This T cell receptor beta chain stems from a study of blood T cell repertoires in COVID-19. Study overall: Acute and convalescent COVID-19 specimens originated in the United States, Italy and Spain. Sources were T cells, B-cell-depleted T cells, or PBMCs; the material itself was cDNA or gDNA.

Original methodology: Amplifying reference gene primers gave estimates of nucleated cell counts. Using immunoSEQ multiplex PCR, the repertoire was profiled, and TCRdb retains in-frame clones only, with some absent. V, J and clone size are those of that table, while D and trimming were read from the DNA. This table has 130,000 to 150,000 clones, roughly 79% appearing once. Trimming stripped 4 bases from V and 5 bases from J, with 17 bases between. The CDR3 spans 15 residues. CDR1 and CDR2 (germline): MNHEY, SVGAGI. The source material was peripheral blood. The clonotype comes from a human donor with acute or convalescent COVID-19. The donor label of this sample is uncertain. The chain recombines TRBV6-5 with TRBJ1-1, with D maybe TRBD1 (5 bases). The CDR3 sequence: CASSFQTARKTEAFF. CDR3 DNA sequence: TGTGCCAGCAGTTTCCAGACAGCCCGGAAAACTGAAGCTTTCTTT.